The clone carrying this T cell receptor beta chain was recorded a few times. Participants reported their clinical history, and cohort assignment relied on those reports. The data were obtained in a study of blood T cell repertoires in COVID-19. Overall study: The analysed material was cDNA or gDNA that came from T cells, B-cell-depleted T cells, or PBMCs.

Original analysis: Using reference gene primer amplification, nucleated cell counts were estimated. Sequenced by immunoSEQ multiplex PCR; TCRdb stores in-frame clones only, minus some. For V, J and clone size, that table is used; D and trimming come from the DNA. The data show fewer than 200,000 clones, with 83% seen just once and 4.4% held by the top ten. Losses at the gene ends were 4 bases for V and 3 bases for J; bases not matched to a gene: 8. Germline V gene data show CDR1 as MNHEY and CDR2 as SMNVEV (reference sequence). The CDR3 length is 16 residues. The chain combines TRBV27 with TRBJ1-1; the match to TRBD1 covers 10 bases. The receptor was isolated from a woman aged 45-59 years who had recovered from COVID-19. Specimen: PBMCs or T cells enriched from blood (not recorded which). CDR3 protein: CASSSFRDRGYTEAFF. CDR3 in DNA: TGTGCCAGCAGTTCATTCCGGGACAGGGGTTACACTGAAGCTTTCTTT.